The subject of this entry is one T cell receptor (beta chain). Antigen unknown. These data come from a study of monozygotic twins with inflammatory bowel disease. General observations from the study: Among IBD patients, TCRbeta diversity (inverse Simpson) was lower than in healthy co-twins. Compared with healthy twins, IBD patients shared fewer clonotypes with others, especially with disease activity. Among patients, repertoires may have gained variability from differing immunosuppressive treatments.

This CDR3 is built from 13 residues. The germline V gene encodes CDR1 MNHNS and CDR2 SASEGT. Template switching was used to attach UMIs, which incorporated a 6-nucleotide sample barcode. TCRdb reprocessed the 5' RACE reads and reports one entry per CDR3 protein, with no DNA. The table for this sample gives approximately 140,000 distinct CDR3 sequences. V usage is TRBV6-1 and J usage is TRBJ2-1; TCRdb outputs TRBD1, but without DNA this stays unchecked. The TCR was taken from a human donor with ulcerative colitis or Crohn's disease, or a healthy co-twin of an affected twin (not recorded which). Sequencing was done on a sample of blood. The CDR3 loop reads CASMSRGFNEQFF.